This T cell receptor beta chain came from a study of cytomegalovirus exposure and HLA in healthy donors. Findings and caveats of the study: Generally TCR sequences proved uncommon, though certain public TCRs appeared in numerous donors. Donor immune exposure was known only as CMV serostatus.

On this clone: No antigen is known for it.

This CDR3 has 16 residues. CDR1 and CDR2 from the germline V gene are MNHNS and SASEGT. With 2 bases clipped from V and 8 bases from J, the junction kept 14 bases outside the gene matches. 13 Jbeta primers and 60 Vbeta primers were used for the PCR. Here immunoSEQ multiplex PCR was the method, and the copy in TCRdb shows in-frame clones only, minus some. The sample includes over 65,000 clones, around 80% of them seen just once. Sample: PBMCs. The gene calls are TRBV6-1 and TRBJ1-2; 7 positions match TRBD1. The sequence was obtained from a woman in her twenties or thirties in good health and CMV-seronegative. CDR3 amino acids: CASSEPGQGVAMGYTF. The CDR3 DNA reads as TGTGCCAGCAGTGAACCCGGCCAGGGGGTCGCGATGGGCTACACCTTC.